Following are 18 T cell receptor beta chains from one sample sequenced in a study of blood T cells in healthy people across ages. Combining a sample-barcoded 5' primer with a J-beta primer mix, a second PCR ran for 7 to 11 cycles. MiXCR was run by TCRdb on the 5' RACE reads, yielding one entry per CDR3 protein. The sample lists more than 650,000 distinct CDR3 sequences, about 20% occurring once. The material sequenced was blood. These receptor sequences come from a man aged 65 to 85 in good health.

This chain links TRBV20-1 with TRBJ2-5; possibly TRBD1 for D (6 bases). Germline CDR1 reads DFQATT; CDR2 reads SNEGSKA (reference sequence). V lost 1 base and J 0 bases, leaving 6 bases between the germline ends. The CDR3 extends over 13 amino acids. The CDR3 region is CSARGDNQETQYF. CDR3 DNA: TGCAGTGCTAGAGGGGACAACCAAGAGACCCAGTACTTC.

This clonotype was seen repeatedly, ten times or more. The rearrangement links TRBV7-9 to TRBJ2-1; D may be TRBD1 or TRBD2 (5 bases each). The CDR3 runs to 15 residues. The V gene's germline CDR1 is SEHNR and CDR2 FQNEAQ (reference sequence). Trimming shortened V by 2 bases and J by 2 bases, and 10 bases separated the two germline ends. The CDR3 nucleotides are TGTGCCAGCAGCTTACTTGGGGGAGCCTACAATGAGCAGTTCTTC. Its translation is CASSLLGGAYNEQFF.

The chain carries TRBV24-1 and TRBJ2-3; 14 bases match TRBD2. Germline-derived CDR1 and CDR2 are KGHDR and SFDVKD. J was trimmed by 2 bases and V by 3 bases; bases with no gene match: 3. The CDR3 length is 17 residues. The CDR3, as DNA: TGTGCCACCAGTGATGCGGGACTAGCGGGGGTCACAGATACGCAGTATTTT. It translates to CATSDAGLAGVTDTQYF.

In regard to this clonotype: Its ends do not fully match the called genes, so a read error is possible. The chain uses TRBV11-2 and TRBJ1-2, with D perhaps TRBD1 (6 bases). This CDR3 comprises 14 residues. The germline CDR1 and CDR2 sequences are SGHAT and FQNNGV. This chain's CDR3 is CACSSRDTFYGYTF. For the CDR3, the DNA is TGTGCCTGCAGCTCCCGGGACACATTTTATGGCTACACCTTC.

A few counts support this clonotype. J is TRBJ2-3 and V is TRBV7-2; D perhaps matches TRBD2 (6 bases). V lost 5 bases to trimming and J lost 6 bases, with 15 bases between them. Germline V CDR1 and CDR2: SGHTA, FQGNSA. CDR3 length: 14 residues. CDR3 bases: TGTGCCAGCAGCACAAGACTAGTCACCGATACGCAGTATTTT. Protein: CASSTRLVTDTQYF.

The J gene is TRBJ2-5, the V gene TRBV29-1; D perhaps matches TRBD1 (6 bases). Germline lookup yields CDR1 SQVTM and CDR2 ANQGSEA. This CDR3 has 12 residues. V was shortened by 6 bases and J by 4 bases, with 12 bases between the two germline ends. The CDR3 DNA reads as TGCAGCGTCAGGGGTAATGGAGAGACCCAGTACTTC. As protein: CSVRGNGETQYF.

This CDR3 reads CASSQVVSAGDTYNEQFF. CDR3 bases: TGTGCCAGCAGCCAAGTGGTTTCGGCGGGGGACACCTACAATGAGCAGTTCTTC. This chain links TRBV4-2 with TRBJ2-1, with D perhaps TRBD2 (7 bases). This CDR3 contains 18 residues. The germline V gene encodes CDR1 LGHNA and CDR2 YNFKEQ. Trimming took off 1 base at V and 2 bases at J, with 18 bases between the two ends.

This clonotype was seen many times. V is TRBV3-1 and J is TRBJ2-3; D is unclear. Germline V gene sequence: CDR1 LGHDT, CDR2 YNNKEL (reference sequence). Trimming pared 2 bases from V and 1 base from J, leaving 1 base between. The CDR3 runs to 12 residues. The CDR3: CASSQRTDTQYF. The CDR3 DNA reads as TGTGCCAGCAGCCAACGCACAGATACGCAGTATTTT.

The sample holds a few counts of this clonotype. The rearrangement uses TRBV29-1 and TRBJ1-2; D is ambiguous. The length of the CDR3 is 14 residues. The V end was cut by 4 bases, the J end by 1 base, with 13 bases between. The germline V gene has CDR1 SQVTM and CDR2 ANQGSEA. The chain's CDR3 is CSVVGFPVNYGYTF. The CDR3 bases are TGCAGCGTTGTGGGGTTTCCCGTTAACTATGGCTACACCTTC.

This clonotype was counted a few times. The rearrangement joins TRBV24-1 to TRBJ1-2; D is unresolved. V was trimmed by 3 bases and J by 6 bases, leaving 13 bases between them. The CDR3 covers 14 residues. Germline-derived CDR1 and CDR2 are KGHDR and SFDVKD. CDR3 DNA: TGTGCCACCAGTGATACCGGACGGGGAGATGGCTACACCTTC. Translated, it gives CATSDTGRGDGYTF.

The rearrangement uses TRBV5-1 and TRBJ1-2; D unresolved. The CDR3 loop spans 14 amino acids. Germline assignment: CDR1 SGHRS and CDR2 YFSETQ. V lost 0 bases, J lost 3 bases, and 9 bases lay in between. The CDR3 region is CASSLGGSDYGYTF. The CDR3 DNA reads as TGCGCCAGCAGCTTGGGAGGGAGTGACTATGGCTACACCTTC.

Only a few counts were recorded for this clonotype. The V and J genes are TRBV30 and TRBJ2-4; possibly TRBD2 for D (6 bases). Trimming removed 2 bases from V and 3 bases from J, with 20 bases in between. This CDR3 contains 17 residues. CDR1 and CDR2 from the germline V gene are GTSNPN and SVGIG (reference sequence). The CDR3 region is CAWSLLNTEGGKNIQYF. For the CDR3, the DNA is TGTGCCTGGAGTCTTCTTAATACAGAGGGAGGCAAAAACATTCAGTACTTC.

The sample holds a few counts of this clonotype. This chain uses TRBV28 with TRBJ2-7; D gene ambiguous. Germline CDR1 reads MDHEN; CDR2 reads SYDVKM. The CDR3 runs to 11 residues. Trimming removed 8 bases at V and 4 bases at J, with 9 bases between. CDR3 DNA sequence: TGTGCCAGCGGGTTACTGTACGAGCAGTACTTC. This codes for CASGLLYEQYF.

This clonotype was detected many times. V and J are TRBV20-1 and TRBJ2-1; TRBD2 might be the D (5 bases). From germline, CDR1 is DFQATT and CDR2 SNEGSKA (reference sequence). The V end lost 2 bases, the J end lost 9 bases, and 14 bases lay between the germline ends. This CDR3 region has 13 residues. In DNA form, the CDR3 reads TGCAGTGCTAGATTGACGGGATTCATTGAGCAGTTCTTC. It yields the protein CSARLTGFIEQFF.

This chain links TRBV3-1 with TRBJ1-2; 7 bases line up with TRBD1. The ends lost 0 bases at V and 1 base at J; junction bases unmatched: 17. CDR3 length: 20 residues. Germline CDR1 is LGHDT and CDR2 is YNNKEL (reference sequence). CDR3 residues: CASSQEMPTPRQGDNYGYTF. DNA of the CDR3: TGTGCCAGCAGCCAAGAAATGCCGACTCCTAGACAGGGAGATAACTATGGCTACACCTTC.

This clonotype occurred a few times. The chain has TRBV7-2 and TRBJ2-2, with D uncertain. CDR3 length equals 13 residues. The ends were cut back, 3 bases at V and 5 bases at J, with 7 bases in the middle. In germline, CDR1 is SGHTA, CDR2 FQGNSA. Here the CDR3 reads CASSFTETGELFF. The CDR3, as DNA: TGTGCCAGCAGCTTCACAGAGACCGGGGAGCTGTTTTTT.

The rearrangement links TRBV6-6 to TRBJ2-3; no firm D call. V was clipped by 6 bases and J by 3 bases, with 19 bases between them. The CDR3 consists of 16 residues. The germline V gene encodes CDR1 MNHNY and CDR2 SVGAGI (reference sequence). CDR3 nucleotide sequence: TGTGCCAGCAGCCCCTCGTTTCGACCGGAGACAGATACGCAGTATTTT. It codes for CASSPSFRPETDTQYF.

The chain carries TRBV5-1 and TRBJ2-1, with D maybe TRBD2 (5 bases). Germline V CDR1 and CDR2: SGHRS, YFSETQ. The V end was cut by 6 bases, the J end by 2 bases, with 15 bases between. The CDR3 sequence is 15 residues long. CDR3: CASTPRGSAYNEQFF. DNA of the CDR3: TGCGCCAGCACGCCCCGGGGAAGCGCCTACAATGAGCAGTTCTTC.